A single sample is the source of the 25 T cell receptor beta chains below, sequenced in a study of CD8 T cells in ankylosing spondylitis. Points from the study as a whole: Characteristic of ankylosing spondylitis blood, it appeared, was a TCR beta motif comprising eight highly homologous variants.

TCRdb reanalysed the 5' RACE reads using MiXCR and keeps one entry per CDR3 protein. The data contain about 840,000 distinct CDR3 sequences, roughly 12% of them seen just once; the ten biggest clones take up around 0.51%. Their antigens remain unidentified. Sequencing was done on a sample of blood, either unsorted or a sorted T cell fraction (not recorded which). These receptors all come from a male donor with ankylosing spondylitis.

The sample holds a few counts of this clonotype. The V gene is TRBV12-3 or TRBV12-4, the J gene TRBJ2-7, with D maybe TRBD2 (7 bases). CDR3 size: 15 residues. Deletions cut 1 base from V and 4 bases from J, with 14 bases between. CDR3: CASSLEGGGRYEQYF. CDR3 bases: TGTGCCAGCAGTTTAGAGGGGGGAGGGAGGTACGAGCAGTACTTC.

This clonotype was counted between two and nine times. The chain has TRBV7-3 and TRBJ2-3, with a tentative D call TRBD2 (5 bases). CDR3 length: 14 residues. Trimming stripped 5 bases from V and 4 bases from J, with 13 bases between. The V gene's germline CDR1 is SGHTA and CDR2 FQGTGA. The CDR3 region has the DNA TGTGCCAGCAGCCTCACTAGTTTTTCAGATACGCAGTATTTT. Translated: CASSLTSFSDTQYF.

This clonotype was observed at least ten times. The CDR3 nucleotides are TGCGCCAGCAGACCGGGTCCTCAACTTCACACCACAGATACGCAGTATTTT. Protein: CASRPGPQLHTTDTQYF. The genes are TRBV5-1 and TRBJ2-3; D uncertain. Germline CDR1 reads SGHRS; CDR2 reads YFSETQ. The CDR3 is 17 residues long. V lost 5 bases and J 2 bases, leaving 21 bases between the germline ends. The entire variable domain, with the rest obtained from reference TRBV5-1 and TRBJ2-3, is as follows: KAGVTQTPRYLIKTRGQQVTLSCSPISGHRSVSWYQQTPGQGLQFLFEYFSETQRNKGNFPGRFSGRQFSNSRSEMNVSTLELGDSALYLCASRPGPQLHTTDTQYFGPGTRLTVL.

This chain links TRBV20-1 with TRBJ2-5, with D tentatively TRBD2 (5 bases). Germline V gives CDR1 DFQATT, CDR2 SNEGSKA (reference sequence). The length of the CDR3 is 13 residues. V lost 3 bases and J 2 bases, leaving 10 bases between the germline ends. The CDR3: CSASKSGQETQYF. The CDR3 DNA reads TGCAGTGCTAGTAAAAGCGGACAAGAGACCCAGTACTTC.

This clonotype was seen a few times. The chain carries TRBV6-1 and TRBJ2-5; 7 nucleotides line up with TRBD1. From germline, CDR1 is MNHNS and CDR2 SASEGT. The ends lost 10 bases at V and 0 bases at J; junction bases unmatched: 8. CDR3 size: 14 residues. The CDR3 region is CATGRQGNQETQYF. Here the CDR3 DNA reads TGTGCCACCGGCAGACAGGGAAACCAAGAGACCCAGTACTTC.

The chain combines TRBV20-1 with TRBJ2-7; 7 nucleotides agree with TRBD2. The V gene's germline CDR1 is DFQATT and CDR2 SNEGSKA (reference sequence). Trimming removed 3 bases from V and 1 base from J; junction bases left unmatched: 12. CDR3 length equals 16 residues. The CDR3 sequence is CSASSSSGMLSYEQYF. The DNA for the CDR3 is TGCAGTGCTAGTAGCTCTAGCGGAATGCTATCCTACGAGCAGTACTTC.

V gene TRBV20-1 combines with J gene TRBJ1-5; D perhaps matches TRBD1 (5 bases). CDR1 is DFQATT, CDR2 SNEGSKA, per germline (reference sequence). V was trimmed by 0 bases and J by 0 bases, leaving 9 bases between them. The CDR3 sequence is 15 residues long. The CDR3 nucleotides are TGCAGTGCTAGAGATGGGGGGGATAGCAATCAGCCCCAGCATTTT. Translating it yields CSARDGGDSNQPQHF.

The rearrangement links TRBV9 to TRBJ2-3; unclear D gene. Germline CDR1 is SGDLS and CDR2 is YYNGEE. The CDR3 consists of 16 residues. V was pared by 0 bases and J by 0 bases, with 11 bases between. CDR3 sequence reads: CASSVGRVPSTDTQYF. CDR3 nucleotide sequence: TGTGCCAGCAGCGTAGGAAGGGTCCCTAGCACAGATACGCAGTATTTT.

The CDR3 DNA follows: TGTGCCACCATCCGAGGAGGATTCGGCACTGAAGCTTTCTTT. This gives the protein CATIRGGFGTEAFF. The V and J genes are TRBV15 and TRBJ1-1; D remains ambiguous. Trimming cost V 7 bases and J 4 bases, with 16 bases left between them. Germline CDR1 LNHNV, CDR2 YYDKDF (reference sequence). This CDR3 region has 14 residues.

The chain employs TRBV9 and TRBJ2-1, with 10 bases lining up with TRBD2. The V and J ends lost 3 bases and 7 bases, in that order; junction bases with no gene match: 10. The CDR3 runs 16 residues. CDR1 and CDR2 (germline): SGDLS, YYNGEE. CDR3 DNA sequence: TGTGCCAGCAGCGCTTCAGCGGGAGGGCCGCCGAATGAGCAGTTCTTC. Translating gives CASSASAGGPPNEQFF.

The gene calls are TRBV18 and TRBJ1-6, with D maybe TRBD1 (6 bases). V was shortened by 3 bases and J by 4 bases, with 7 bases between the two germline ends. CDR1 is KGHSH and CDR2 is LQKENI in the germline V gene. The CDR3 runs 14 residues. The CDR3 here is CASSPDSYNSPLHF. The CDR3 DNA follows: TGTGCCAGCTCACCGGACAGTTATAATTCACCCCTCCACTTT.

This clonotype was observed many times. The chain has TRBV20-1 and TRBJ1-2; no clear D gene. Trimming left V 6 bases short and J 4 bases short, with 21 bases between. This CDR3 has 15 residues. Germline CDR1 reads DFQATT; CDR2 reads SNEGSKA (reference sequence). This CDR3 reads CSASLGGVAGYGYTF. The CDR3 DNA follows: TGCAGTGCCTCACTCGGTGGGGTGGCAGGCTATGGCTACACCTTC.

This clonotype appeared a few times. The chain recombines TRBV20-1 with TRBJ2-4; TRBD1 might be the D (5 bases). Germline CDR1 DFQATT, CDR2 SNEGSKA (reference sequence). Trimming cost V 6 bases and J 11 bases, with 14 bases left between them. This CDR3 is built from 11 residues. The CDR3 DNA reads as TGCAGTGCGAGAAAGGGGTTAGTTCAGTACTTC. Translation gives CSARKGLVQYF.

This clonotype was seen more than once but under ten times. The CDR3 sequence: CSVSRRQVGYGYTF. The CDR3 DNA reads TGCAGCGTTAGCCGTCGCCAGGTGGGCTATGGCTACACCTTC. The chain links TRBV29-1 to TRBJ1-2; no firm D call. Trimming took 5 bases from V and 4 from J, leaving 17 bases between them. CDR3 length: 14 amino acids. Germline assignment: CDR1 SQVTM and CDR2 ANQGSEA.

This clonotype was found a few times. The chain joins TRBV29-1 to TRBJ2-1; possibly TRBD2 for D (5 bases). The CDR3 sequence is 11 residues long. Trimming stripped 2 bases from V and 7 bases from J, with 6 bases between. Germline CDR1 and CDR2: SQVTM and ANQGSEA. The CDR3 nucleotides read TGCAGCGTTGAATGGGAGAATGAGCAGTTCTTC. This translates into CSVEWENEQFF.

The chain joins TRBV20-1 to TRBJ1-2; D is unresolved. V lost 3 bases and J lost 1, with 6 bases in between. Germline CDR1 reads DFQATT; CDR2 reads SNEGSKA (reference sequence). The CDR3 length is 12 residues. The CDR3 sequence: CSASGDNYGYTF. In nucleotides, the CDR3 is TGCAGTGCTAGCGGGGATAACTATGGCTACACCTTC.

This clonotype has more than one count but fewer than ten. The rearrangement links TRBV12-3 or TRBV12-4 to TRBJ1-1, with D hard to call. V gave up 3 bases and J gave up 0 bases, with 11 bases separating them. The CDR3 is 15 amino acids. Here the CDR3 DNA reads TGTGCCAGCAGTTTTCAGACCGGAATGAACACTGAAGCTTTCTTT. Translating it yields CASSFQTGMNTEAFF.

This sequence joins TRBV20-1 and TRBJ2-7; either TRBD1 or TRBD2 may fit D (5 bases each). V lost 5 bases and J lost 2, with 19 bases in between. The CDR3 spans 15 residues. Germline V gives CDR1 DFQATT, CDR2 SNEGSKA (reference sequence). The CDR3 region is CSAGRYGTETYEQYF. In nucleotides, the CDR3 is TGCAGTGCTGGCAGATACGGGACGGAGACCTACGAGCAGTACTTC.

The V call is TRBV7-2, the J call TRBJ2-5; D call uncertain. This CDR3 is 15 amino acids long. Germline assignment: CDR1 SGHTA and CDR2 FQGNSA. V lost 0 bases, J lost 1 base, and 9 bases lay in between. CDR3: CASSLARRSQETQYF. Here the CDR3 DNA reads TGTGCCAGCAGCTTAGCGAGACGGAGCCAAGAGACCCAGTACTTC.

The chain combines TRBV9 with TRBJ2-7, with 7 bases lining up with TRBD1. V lost 3 bases, J lost 1 base, and 4 bases stayed unmatched. The CDR3 extends over 14 amino acids. Germline V lookup: CDR1 SGDLS, CDR2 YYNGEE. The CDR3 loop is CASSATGTSYEQYF. The CDR3, as DNA: TGTGCCAGCAGCGCGACAGGGACATCCTACGAGCAGTACTTC.

A few counts support this clonotype. CDR3 bases: TGCAGCGTTAAGAGGAACGAGCAGTACTTC. It encodes CSVKRNEQYF. V gene TRBV29-1 combines with J gene TRBJ2-7; no clear D. This CDR3 is 10 amino acids long. The V gene's germline CDR1 is SQVTM and CDR2 ANQGSEA. The V end lost 5 bases, the J end lost 5 bases, and 7 bases lay between the germline ends.

The rearrangement links TRBV5-6 to TRBJ2-7, with TRBD2 matching over 10 bases. J gave up 2 bases and V 3 bases, and 8 bases lay outside the gene matches. There are 16 residues in the CDR3. The germline CDR1 and CDR2 sequences are SGHDT and YYEEEE. CDR3 in amino acids: CASSSHPLAGAYEQYF. The CDR3 region has the DNA TGTGCCAGCAGCTCACATCCCCTAGCGGGAGCCTACGAGCAGTACTTC.

The chain recombines TRBV6-2 or TRBV6-3 with TRBJ1-6; D gene ambiguous. CDR1 is MNHEY and CDR2 is SVGEGT in the germline V gene. There are 15 residues in the CDR3. The V end lost 5 bases, the J end lost 7 bases, and 15 bases lay between the germline ends. CDR3 in DNA: TGTGCCAGCAGTCGCTACGGGTCGGCGAATTCACCCCTCCACTTT. Translated: CASSRYGSANSPLHF.

The rearrangement uses TRBV20-1 and TRBJ2-3; 7 bases are a match to TRBD2. Germline CDR1 reads DFQATT; CDR2 reads SNEGSKA (reference sequence). The V segment lost 4 bases and the J segment 6 bases; nucleotides outside the gene matches: 7. CDR3 size: 13 residues. CDR3 sequence (DNA): TGCAGTGCTACGGGACTACTACTGGATACGCAGTATTTT. This gives the protein CSATGLLLDTQYF.

The chain recombines TRBV5-1 with TRBJ1-1; D remains unclear. Germline V lookup: CDR1 SGHRS, CDR2 YFSETQ. This CDR3 contains 14 residues. Trimming cost V 5 bases and J 1 base, with 12 bases left between them. CDR3: CASRADPSNTEAFF. The CDR3 DNA is TGCGCCAGCAGAGCGGATCCCTCGAACACTGAAGCTTTCTTT.